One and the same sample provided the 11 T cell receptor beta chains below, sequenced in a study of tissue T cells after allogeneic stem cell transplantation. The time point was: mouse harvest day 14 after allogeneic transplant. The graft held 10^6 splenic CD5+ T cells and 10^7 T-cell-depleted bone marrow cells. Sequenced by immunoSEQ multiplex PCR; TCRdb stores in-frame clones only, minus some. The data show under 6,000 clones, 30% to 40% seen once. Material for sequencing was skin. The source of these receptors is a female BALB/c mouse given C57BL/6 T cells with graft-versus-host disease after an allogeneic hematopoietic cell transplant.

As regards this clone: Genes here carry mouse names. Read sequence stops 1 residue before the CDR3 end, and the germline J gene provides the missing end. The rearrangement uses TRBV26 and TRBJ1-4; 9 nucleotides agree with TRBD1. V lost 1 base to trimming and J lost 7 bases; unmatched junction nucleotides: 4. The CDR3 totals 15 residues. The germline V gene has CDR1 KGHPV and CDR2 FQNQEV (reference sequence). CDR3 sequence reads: CASSLFGQGFERLFF. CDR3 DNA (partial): TGTGCCAGCAGTCTGTTCGGACAGGGGTTCGAAAGATTATTT.

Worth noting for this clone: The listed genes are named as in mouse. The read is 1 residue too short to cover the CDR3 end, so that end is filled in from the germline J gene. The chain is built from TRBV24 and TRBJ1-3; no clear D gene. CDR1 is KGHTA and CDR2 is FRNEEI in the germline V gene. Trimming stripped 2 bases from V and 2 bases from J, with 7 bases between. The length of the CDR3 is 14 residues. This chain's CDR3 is CASSLGRAGNTLYF. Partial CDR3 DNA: TGTGCCAGCAGTCTGGGTAGGGCTGGAAATACGCTCTAT.

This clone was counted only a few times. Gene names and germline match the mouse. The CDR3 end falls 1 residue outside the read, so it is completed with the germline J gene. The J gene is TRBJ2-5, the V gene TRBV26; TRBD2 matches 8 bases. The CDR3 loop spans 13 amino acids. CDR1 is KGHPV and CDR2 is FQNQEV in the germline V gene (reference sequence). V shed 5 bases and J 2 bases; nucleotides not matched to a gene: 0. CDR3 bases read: TGTGCCAGCAGTACTGGGGGCCAAGACACCCAGTAC. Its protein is CASSTGGQDTQY. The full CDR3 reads CASSTGGQDTQYF.

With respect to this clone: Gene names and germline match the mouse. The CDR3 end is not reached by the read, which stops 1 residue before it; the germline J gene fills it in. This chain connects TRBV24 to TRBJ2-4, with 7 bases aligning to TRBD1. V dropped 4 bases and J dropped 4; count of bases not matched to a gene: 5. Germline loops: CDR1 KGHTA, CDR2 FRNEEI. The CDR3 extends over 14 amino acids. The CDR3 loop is CASSPGTEKNTLYF. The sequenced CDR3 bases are TGTGCCAGCAGTCCCGGGACAGAAAAAAACACCTTGTAC.

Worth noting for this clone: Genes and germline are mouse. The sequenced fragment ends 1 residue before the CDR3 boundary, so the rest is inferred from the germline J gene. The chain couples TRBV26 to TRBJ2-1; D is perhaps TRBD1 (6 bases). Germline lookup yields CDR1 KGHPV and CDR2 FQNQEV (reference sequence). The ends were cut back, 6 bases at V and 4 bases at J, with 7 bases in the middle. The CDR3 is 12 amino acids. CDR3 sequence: CASRDSYAEQFF. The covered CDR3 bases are TGTGCCAGCAGGGACAGTTATGCTGAGCAGTTC.

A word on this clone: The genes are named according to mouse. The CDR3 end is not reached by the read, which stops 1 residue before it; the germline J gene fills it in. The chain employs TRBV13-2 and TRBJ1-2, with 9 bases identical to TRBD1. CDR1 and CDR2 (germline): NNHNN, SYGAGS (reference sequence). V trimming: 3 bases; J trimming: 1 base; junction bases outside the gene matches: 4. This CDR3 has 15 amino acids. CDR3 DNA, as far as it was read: TGTGCCAGCGGTGCTCCGGGACAGGGAAACTCCGACTACACC. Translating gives CASGAPGQGNSDYT. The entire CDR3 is CASGAPGQGNSDYTF.

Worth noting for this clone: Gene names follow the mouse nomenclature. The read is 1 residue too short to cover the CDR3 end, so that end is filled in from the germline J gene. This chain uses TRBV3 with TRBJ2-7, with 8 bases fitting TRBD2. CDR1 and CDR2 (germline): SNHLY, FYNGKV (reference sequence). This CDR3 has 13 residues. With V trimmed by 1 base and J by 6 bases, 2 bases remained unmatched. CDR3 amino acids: CASSLETGGEQYF. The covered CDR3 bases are TGTGCCAGCAGCTTAGAAACTGGGGGTGAACAGTAC. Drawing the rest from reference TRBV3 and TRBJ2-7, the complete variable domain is GPKVLQIPSHQIIDMGQMVTLNCDPVSNHLYFYWYKQILGQQMEFLVNFYNGKVMEKSKLFKDQFSVERPDGSYFTLKIQPTALEDSAVYFCASSLETGGEQYFGPGTRLTVL.

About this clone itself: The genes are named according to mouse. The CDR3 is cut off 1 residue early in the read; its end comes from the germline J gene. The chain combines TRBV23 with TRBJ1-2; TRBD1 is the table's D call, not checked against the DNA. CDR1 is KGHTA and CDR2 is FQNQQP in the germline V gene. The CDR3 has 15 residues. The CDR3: CSSSRTDPANSDYTF. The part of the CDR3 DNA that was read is TGCTCCAGCAGTCGGACAGATCCTGCAAACTCCGACTACACC. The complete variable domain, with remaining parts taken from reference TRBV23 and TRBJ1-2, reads DAAVTQKPRYLIKMKGQEAEMKCIPEKGHTAVFWYQQKQSKELKFLIYFQNQQPLDQIDMVKERFSAVCPSSSLCSLGIRTCEAEDSALYLCSSSRTDPANSDYTFGSGTRLLVI.

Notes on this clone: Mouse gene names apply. CDR3 loop: CASSMAGGNTLYF. The CDR3 bases that were read are TGTGCCAGCAGTATGGCAGGTGGAAATACGCTCTAT. The chain is built from TRBV19 and TRBJ1-3; D is ambiguous. The read halts 1 residue ahead of the CDR3 end, with the missing end drawn from the germline J gene. The CDR3 covers 13 residues. Germline V gene data show CDR1 as FNHDT and CDR2 as SITEND (reference sequence). V was trimmed by 2 bases and J by 3 bases, leaving 6 bases between them.

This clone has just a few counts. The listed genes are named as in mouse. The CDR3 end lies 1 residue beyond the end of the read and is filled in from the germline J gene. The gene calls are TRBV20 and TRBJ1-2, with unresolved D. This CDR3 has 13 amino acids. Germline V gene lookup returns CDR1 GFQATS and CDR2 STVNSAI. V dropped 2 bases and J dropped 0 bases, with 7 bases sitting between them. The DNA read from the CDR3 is TGTGGTGCTAGGATCAGTGCAAACTCCGACTACACC. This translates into CGARISANSDYT. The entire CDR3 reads CGARISANSDYTF.

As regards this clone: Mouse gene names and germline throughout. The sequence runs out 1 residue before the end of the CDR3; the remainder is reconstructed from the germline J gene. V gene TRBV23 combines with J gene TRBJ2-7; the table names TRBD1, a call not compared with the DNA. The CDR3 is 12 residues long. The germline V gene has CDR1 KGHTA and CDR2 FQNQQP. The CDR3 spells CSSSLDRGEQYF. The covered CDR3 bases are TGCTCCAGCAGTCTAGACAGGGGTGAACAGTAC.